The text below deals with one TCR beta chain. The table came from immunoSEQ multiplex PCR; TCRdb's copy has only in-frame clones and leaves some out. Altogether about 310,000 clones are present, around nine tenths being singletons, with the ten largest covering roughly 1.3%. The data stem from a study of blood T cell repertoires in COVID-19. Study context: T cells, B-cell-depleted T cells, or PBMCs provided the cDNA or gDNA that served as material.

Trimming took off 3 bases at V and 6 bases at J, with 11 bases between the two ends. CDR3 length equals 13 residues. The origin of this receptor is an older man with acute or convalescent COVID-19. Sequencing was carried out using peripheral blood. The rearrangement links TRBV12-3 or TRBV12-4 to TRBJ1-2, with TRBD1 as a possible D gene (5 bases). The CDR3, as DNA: TGTGCCAGCAGTTTGAGCGGGGCTGATGGCTACACCTTC. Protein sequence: CASSLSGADGYTF.